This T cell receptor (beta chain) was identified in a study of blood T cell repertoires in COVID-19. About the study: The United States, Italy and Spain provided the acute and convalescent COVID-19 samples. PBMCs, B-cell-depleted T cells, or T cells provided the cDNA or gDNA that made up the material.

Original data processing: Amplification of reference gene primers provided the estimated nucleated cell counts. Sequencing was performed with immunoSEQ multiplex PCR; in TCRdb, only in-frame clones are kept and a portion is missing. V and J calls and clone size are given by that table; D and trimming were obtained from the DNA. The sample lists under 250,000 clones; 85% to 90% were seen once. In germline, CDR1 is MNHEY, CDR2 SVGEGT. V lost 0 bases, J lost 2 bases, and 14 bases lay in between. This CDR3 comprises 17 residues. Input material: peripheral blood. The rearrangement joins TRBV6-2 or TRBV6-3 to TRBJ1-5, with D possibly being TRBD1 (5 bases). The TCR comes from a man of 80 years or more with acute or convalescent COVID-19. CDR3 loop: CASSYSMGDSGNQPQHF. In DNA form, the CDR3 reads TGTGCCAGCAGTTACTCGATGGGGGACTCGGGCAATCAGCCCCAGCATTTT.